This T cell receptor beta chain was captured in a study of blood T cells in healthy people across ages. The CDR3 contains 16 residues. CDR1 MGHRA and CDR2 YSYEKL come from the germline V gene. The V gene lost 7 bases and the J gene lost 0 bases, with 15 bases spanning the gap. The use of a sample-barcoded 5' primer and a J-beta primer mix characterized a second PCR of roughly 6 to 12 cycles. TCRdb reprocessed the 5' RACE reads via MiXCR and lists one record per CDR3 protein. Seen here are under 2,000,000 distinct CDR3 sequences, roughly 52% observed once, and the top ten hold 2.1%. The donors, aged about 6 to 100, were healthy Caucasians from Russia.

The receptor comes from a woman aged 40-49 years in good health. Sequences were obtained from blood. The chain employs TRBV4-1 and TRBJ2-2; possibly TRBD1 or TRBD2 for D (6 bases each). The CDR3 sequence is CASNSRGDTNTGELFF. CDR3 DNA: TGCGCCAGCAATTCGAGGGGGGATACGAACACCGGGGAGCTGTTTTTT.